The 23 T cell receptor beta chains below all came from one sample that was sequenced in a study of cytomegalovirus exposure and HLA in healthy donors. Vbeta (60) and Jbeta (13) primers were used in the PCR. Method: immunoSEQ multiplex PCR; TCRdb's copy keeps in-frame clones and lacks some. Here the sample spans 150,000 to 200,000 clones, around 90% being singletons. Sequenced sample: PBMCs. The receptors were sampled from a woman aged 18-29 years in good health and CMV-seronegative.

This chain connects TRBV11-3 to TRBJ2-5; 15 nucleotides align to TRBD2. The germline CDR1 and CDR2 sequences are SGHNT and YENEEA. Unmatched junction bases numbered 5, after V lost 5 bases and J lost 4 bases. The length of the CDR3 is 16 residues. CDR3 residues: CASSPGLAGGRETQYF. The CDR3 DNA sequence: TGTGCCAGCAGCCCAGGACTAGCGGGGGGGCGAGAGACCCAGTACTTC.

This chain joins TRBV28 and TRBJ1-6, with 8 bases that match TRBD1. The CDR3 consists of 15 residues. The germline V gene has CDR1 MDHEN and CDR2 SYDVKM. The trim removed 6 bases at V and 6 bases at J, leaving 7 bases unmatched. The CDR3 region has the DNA TGTGCCAGCAGCCAGGGGACAGGAATTAATTCACCCCTCCACTTT. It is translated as CASSQGTGINSPLHF.

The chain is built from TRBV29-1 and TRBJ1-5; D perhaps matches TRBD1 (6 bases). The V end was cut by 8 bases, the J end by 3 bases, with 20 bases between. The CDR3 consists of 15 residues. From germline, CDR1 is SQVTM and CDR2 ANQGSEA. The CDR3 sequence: CSPPLRTVANQPQHF. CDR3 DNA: TGCAGCCCTCCCTTGAGGACAGTTGCCAATCAGCCCCAGCATTTT. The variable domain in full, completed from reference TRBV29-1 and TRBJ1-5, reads SAVISQKPSRDICQRGTSLTIQCQVDSQVTMMFWYRQQPGQSLTLIATANQGSEATYESGFVIDKFPISRPNLTFSTLTVSNMSPEDSSIYLCSPPLRTVANQPQHFGDGTRLSIL.

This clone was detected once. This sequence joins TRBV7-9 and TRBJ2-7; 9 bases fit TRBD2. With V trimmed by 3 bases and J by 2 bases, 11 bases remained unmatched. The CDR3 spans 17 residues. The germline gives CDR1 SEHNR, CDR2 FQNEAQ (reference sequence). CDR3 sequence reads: CASSFGGGRAGTYEQYF. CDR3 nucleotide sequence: TGTGCCAGCAGCTTCGGGGGCGGGAGGGCCGGGACCTACGAGCAGTACTTC.

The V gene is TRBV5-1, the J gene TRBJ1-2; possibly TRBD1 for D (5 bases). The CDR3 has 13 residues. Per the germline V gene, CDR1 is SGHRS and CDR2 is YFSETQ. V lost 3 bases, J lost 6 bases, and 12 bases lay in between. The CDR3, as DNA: TGCGCCAGCAGCTGGGGGGGGGATCATGGCTACACCTTC. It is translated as CASSWGGDHGYTF.

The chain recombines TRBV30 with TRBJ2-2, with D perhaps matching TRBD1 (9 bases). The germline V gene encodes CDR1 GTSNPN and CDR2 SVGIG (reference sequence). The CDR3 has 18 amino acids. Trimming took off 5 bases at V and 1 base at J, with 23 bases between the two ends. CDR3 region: CAWSRDRALAENTGELFF. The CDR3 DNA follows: TGTGCCTGGTCCCGGGACAGGGCACTAGCGGAGAACACCGGGGAGCTGTTTTTT.

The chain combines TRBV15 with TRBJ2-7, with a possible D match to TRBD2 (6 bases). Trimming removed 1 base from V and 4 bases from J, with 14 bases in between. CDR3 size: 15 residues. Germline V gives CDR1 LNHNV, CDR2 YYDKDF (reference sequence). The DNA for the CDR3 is TGTGCCACCAGCAGAGGCCGGGACTTGGGGTACGAGCAGTACTTC. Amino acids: CATSRGRDLGYEQYF. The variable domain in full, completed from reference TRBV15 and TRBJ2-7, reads DAMVIQNPRYQVTQFGKPVTLSCSQTLNHNVMYWYQQKSSQAPKLLFHYYDKDFNNEADTPDNFQSRRPNTSFCFLDIRSPGLGDTAMYLCATSRGRDLGYEQYFGPGTRLTVT.

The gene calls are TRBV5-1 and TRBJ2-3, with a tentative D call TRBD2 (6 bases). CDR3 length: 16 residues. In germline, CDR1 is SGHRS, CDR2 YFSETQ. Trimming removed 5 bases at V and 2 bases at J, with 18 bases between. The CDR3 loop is CASRVASSGPTDTQYF. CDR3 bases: TGCGCCAGCAGGGTGGCGAGTAGCGGACCCACAGATACGCAGTATTTT. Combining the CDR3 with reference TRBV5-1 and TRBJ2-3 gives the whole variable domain KAGVTQTPRYLIKTRGQQVTLSCSPISGHRSVSWYQQTPGQGLQFLFEYFSETQRNKGNFPGRFSGRQFSNSRSEMNVSTLELGDSALYLCASRVASSGPTDTQYFGPGTRLTVL.

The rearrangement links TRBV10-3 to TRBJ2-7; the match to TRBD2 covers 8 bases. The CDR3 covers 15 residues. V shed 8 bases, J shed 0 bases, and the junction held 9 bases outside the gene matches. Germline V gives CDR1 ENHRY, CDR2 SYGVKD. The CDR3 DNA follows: TGTGCCATCCGGGGGGGCGGGGGGACCTCCTACGAGCAGTACTTC. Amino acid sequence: CAIRGGGGTSYEQYF.

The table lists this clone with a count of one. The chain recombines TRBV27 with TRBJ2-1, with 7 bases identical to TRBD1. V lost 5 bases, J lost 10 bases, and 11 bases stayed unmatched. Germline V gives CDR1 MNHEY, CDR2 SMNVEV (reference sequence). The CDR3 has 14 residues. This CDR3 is CASSPRTGIFEQFF. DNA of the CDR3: TGTGCCAGCAGTCCTCGGACAGGTATCTTCGAGCAGTTCTTC.

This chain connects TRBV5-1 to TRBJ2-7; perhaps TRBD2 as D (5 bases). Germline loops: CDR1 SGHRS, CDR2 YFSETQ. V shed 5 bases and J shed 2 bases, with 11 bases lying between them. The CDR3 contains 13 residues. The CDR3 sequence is CASRGVNAYEQYF. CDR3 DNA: TGCGCCAGCAGGGGAGTGAACGCCTACGAGCAGTACTTC. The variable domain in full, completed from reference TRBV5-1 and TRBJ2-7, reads KAGVTQTPRYLIKTRGQQVTLSCSPISGHRSVSWYQQTPGQGLQFLFEYFSETQRNKGNFPGRFSGRQFSNSRSEMNVSTLELGDSALYLCASRGVNAYEQYFGPGTRLTVT.

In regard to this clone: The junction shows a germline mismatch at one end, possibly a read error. CDR3 sequence reads: CSSSLGLQSSYNSPLHF. DNA for the CDR3: TGTTCCAGCAGCTTAGGACTGCAGAGCTCCTATAATTCACCCCTCCACTTT. The chain couples TRBV7-9 to TRBJ1-6; D ambiguous. The CDR3 extends over 17 amino acids. Germline CDR1 is SEHNR and CDR2 is FQNEAQ (reference sequence). Full variable domain (missing parts from reference TRBV7-9 and TRBJ1-6): DTGVSQNPRHKITKRGQNVTFRCDPISEHNRLYWYRQTLGQGPEFLTYFQNEAQLEKSRLLSDRFSAERPKGSFSTLEIQRTEQGDSAMYLCSSSLGLQSSYNSPLHFGNGTRLTVT.

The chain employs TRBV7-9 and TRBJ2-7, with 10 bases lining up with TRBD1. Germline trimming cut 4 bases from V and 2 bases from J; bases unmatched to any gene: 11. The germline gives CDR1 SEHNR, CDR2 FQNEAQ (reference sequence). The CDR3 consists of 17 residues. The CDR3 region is CASSSTKSGTGAYEQYF. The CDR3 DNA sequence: TGTGCCAGCAGCTCGACCAAATCGGGGACAGGGGCCTACGAGCAGTACTTC. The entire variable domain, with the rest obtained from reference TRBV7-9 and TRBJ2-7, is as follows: DTGVSQNPRHKITKRGQNVTFRCDPISEHNRLYWYRQTLGQGPEFLTYFQNEAQLEKSRLLSDRFSAERPKGSFSTLEIQRTEQGDSAMYLCASSSTKSGTGAYEQYFGPGTRLTVT.

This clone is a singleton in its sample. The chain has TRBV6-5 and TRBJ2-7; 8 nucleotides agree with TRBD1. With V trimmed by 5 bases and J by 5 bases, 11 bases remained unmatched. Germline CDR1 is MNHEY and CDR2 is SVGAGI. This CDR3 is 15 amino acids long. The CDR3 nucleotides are TGTGCCAGCAGTCCTCGCAGGGGGCCAAAGGACGAGCAGTACTTC. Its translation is CASSPRRGPKDEQYF.

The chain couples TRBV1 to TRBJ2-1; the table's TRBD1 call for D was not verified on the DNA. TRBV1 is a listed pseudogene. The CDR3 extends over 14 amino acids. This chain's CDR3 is CTSSPGGWGGEQFF. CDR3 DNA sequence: TGCACCAGCAGCCCAGGGGGCTGGGGGGGGGAGCAGTTCTTC.

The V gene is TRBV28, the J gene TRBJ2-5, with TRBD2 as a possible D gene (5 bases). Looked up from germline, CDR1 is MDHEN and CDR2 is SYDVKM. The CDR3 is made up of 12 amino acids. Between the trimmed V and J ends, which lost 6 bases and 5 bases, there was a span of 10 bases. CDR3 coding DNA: TGTGCCAGCAGGAGGGAGTGGGAGACCCAGTACTTC. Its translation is CASRREWETQYF.

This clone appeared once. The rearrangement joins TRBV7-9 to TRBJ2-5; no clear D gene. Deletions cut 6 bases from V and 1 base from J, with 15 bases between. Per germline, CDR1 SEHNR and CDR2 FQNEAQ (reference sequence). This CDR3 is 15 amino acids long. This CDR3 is CASSQMGSRQETQYF. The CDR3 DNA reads TGTGCCAGCAGTCAGATGGGTAGCCGCCAAGAGACCCAGTACTTC.

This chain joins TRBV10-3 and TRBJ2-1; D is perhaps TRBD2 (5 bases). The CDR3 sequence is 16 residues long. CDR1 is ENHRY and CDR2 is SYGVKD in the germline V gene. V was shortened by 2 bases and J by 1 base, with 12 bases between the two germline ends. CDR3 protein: CAISEGGSLSYNEQFF. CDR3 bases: TGTGCCATCAGTGAGGGAGGCAGCCTGTCCTACAATGAGCAGTTCTTC.

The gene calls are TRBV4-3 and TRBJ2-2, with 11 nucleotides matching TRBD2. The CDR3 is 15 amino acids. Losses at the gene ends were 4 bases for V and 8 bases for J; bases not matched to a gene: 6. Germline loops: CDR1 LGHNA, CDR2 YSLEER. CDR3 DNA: TGCGCCAGCAGCCCGATGCTAGCGGGAGGAGGGGAGCTGTTTTTT. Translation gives CASSPMLAGGGELFF.

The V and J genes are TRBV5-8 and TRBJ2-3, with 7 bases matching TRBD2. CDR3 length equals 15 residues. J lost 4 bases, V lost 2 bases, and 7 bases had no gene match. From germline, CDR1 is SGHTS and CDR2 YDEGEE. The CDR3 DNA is TGTGCCAGCAGCTTTGAGACTAGCCTCCCAGATACGCAGTATTTT. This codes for CASSFETSLPDTQYF.

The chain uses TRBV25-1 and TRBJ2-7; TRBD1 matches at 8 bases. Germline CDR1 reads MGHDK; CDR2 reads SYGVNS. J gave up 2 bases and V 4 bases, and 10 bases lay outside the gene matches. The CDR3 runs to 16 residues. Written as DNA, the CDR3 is TGTGCCAGCAGTGGCCCAGCAGGGGGCCCTCCCTACGAGCAGTACTTC. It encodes CASSGPAGGPPYEQYF.

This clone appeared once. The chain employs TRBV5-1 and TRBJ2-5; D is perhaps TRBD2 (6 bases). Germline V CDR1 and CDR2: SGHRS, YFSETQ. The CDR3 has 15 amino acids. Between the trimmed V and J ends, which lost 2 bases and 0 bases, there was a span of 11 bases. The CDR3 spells CASSFSGGYQETQYF. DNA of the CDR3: TGCGCCAGCAGCTTTAGCGGAGGGTACCAAGAGACCCAGTACTTC.

This CDR3 is CASSLGGLAGAGGTQYF. CDR3 in DNA: TGTGCCAGCAGCTTAGGGGGACTAGCGGGAGCCGGGGGGACCCAGTACTTC. V usage is TRBV7-2 and J usage is TRBJ2-5, with 14 bases fitting TRBD2. J lost 7 bases, V lost 1 base, and 8 bases had no gene match. This CDR3 is built from 17 residues. CDR1 SGHTA and CDR2 FQGNSA come from the germline V gene.